Following are 28 T cell receptor beta chains from one sample sequenced in a study of blood T cell repertoires in COVID-19. Measured with immunoSEQ multiplex PCR; TCRdb has only the in-frame clones, and not every one. The sample consists of over 150,000 clones, 91% of them appearing once. The sequenced sample consisted of peripheral blood. These TCRs come from a man in his forties or fifties with acute or convalescent COVID-19.

The CDR3, as DNA: TGTGCCAGCAGCCAAGAACGTAGACTCAACACTGAAGCTTTCTTT. Translated: CASSQERRLNTEAFF. The rearrangement joins TRBV4-2 to TRBJ1-1; no clear D. V was clipped by 0 bases and J by 2 bases, with 10 bases between them. Germline assignment: CDR1 LGHNA and CDR2 YNFKEQ. The CDR3 is made up of 15 amino acids.

This chain connects TRBV4-1 to TRBJ1-5, with D possibly matching TRBD1 (5 bases). This CDR3 spans 16 amino acids. CDR1 MGHRA and CDR2 YSYEKL come from the germline V gene. Deletions cut 3 bases from V and 0 bases from J, with 12 bases between. The CDR3 region has the DNA TGCGCCAGCAGCCATCTACAGGTGCCTAGCAATCAGCCCCAGCATTTT. Its translation: CASSHLQVPSNQPQHF.

The rearrangement uses TRBV7-2 and TRBJ2-1; 7 bases line up with TRBD2. Trimming at V came to 4 bases and at J to 7 bases, leaving 7 bases not matched to a gene. The CDR3 contains 14 residues. Germline V gene sequence: CDR1 SGHTA, CDR2 FQGNSA. DNA of the CDR3: TGTGCCAGCAGCTGGACTAGTCTGGCGAATGAGCAGTTCTTC. Its translation is CASSWTSLANEQFF.

This clone was counted between two and nine times. The chain is built from TRBV4-2 and TRBJ1-4; D is perhaps TRBD1 (6 bases). This CDR3 spans 15 amino acids. V was clipped by 1 base and J by 8 bases, with 14 bases between them. Germline CDR1 reads LGHNA; CDR2 reads YNFKEQ. CDR3 coding DNA: TGTGCCAGCAGCCAAGGGCAGGGGAGTGAGGAAAAACTGTTTTTT. Its translation is CASSQGQGSEEKLFF.

The V call is TRBV7-3, the J call TRBJ2-5, with D tentatively TRBD1 (6 bases). Germline V gene sequence: CDR1 SGHTA, CDR2 FQGTGA. The V end lost 3 bases, the J end lost 6 bases, and 11 bases lay between the germline ends. CDR3 size: 13 residues. The CDR3 region is CASSFTGSKTQYF. The CDR3 nucleotides are TGTGCCAGCAGCTTTACAGGGTCCAAGACCCAGTACTTC.

The rearrangement links TRBV2 to TRBJ2-6; D is perhaps TRBD1 (5 bases). Trimming stripped 9 bases from V and 3 bases from J, with 24 bases between. The germline V gene encodes CDR1 SNHLY and CDR2 FYNNEI. This CDR3 comprises 18 residues. The CDR3: CASGSHSVAGRGANVLTF. CDR3 nucleotides: TGTGCCAGTGGCAGCCATTCGGTGGCAGGGCGTGGGGCCAACGTCCTGACTTTC.

CDR3 nucleotides: TGTGCCAGCAGTTGGGACAGGGCCTCTGGAAACACCATATATTTT. Translated, it gives CASSWDRASGNTIYF. The gene calls are TRBV7-9 and TRBJ1-3, with 9 nucleotides matching TRBD1. The CDR3 totals 15 residues. CDR1 and CDR2 from the germline V gene are SEHNR and FQNEAQ (reference sequence). Trimming took 6 bases from V and 0 from J; bases not matched to a gene: 3.

The chain combines TRBV3-1 (or the pseudogene TRBV3-2) with TRBJ2-7, with D tentatively TRBD1 (5 bases). V was cut by 5 bases and J by 2 bases, with 13 bases left in between. Germline values: CDR1 LGHDT, CDR2 YNNKEL (reference sequence). The CDR3 is made up of 14 amino acids. The CDR3 DNA reads TGTGCCAGCAGCTCTAGACAGAGAACCTACGAGCAGTACTTC. This encodes CASSSRQRTYEQYF.

The chain is built from TRBV27 and TRBJ2-3; D is perhaps TRBD1 (6 bases). Looked up from germline, CDR1 is MNHEY and CDR2 is SMNVEV (reference sequence). V lost 6 bases to trimming and J lost 7 bases, with 14 bases between them. The CDR3 length is 13 residues. CDR3 nucleotide sequence: TGTGCCAGCAGGGGGGCTGGTGGGAATACGCAGTATTTT. It specifies CASRGAGGNTQYF.

The V and J genes are TRBV18 and TRBJ1-4; D is unclear. The germline CDR1 and CDR2 sequences are KGHSH and LQKENI. Trimming cost V 3 bases and J 7 bases, with 15 bases left between them. The CDR3 spans 15 residues. CDR3 region: CASSPPGRSGEKLFF. The CDR3 DNA sequence: TGTGCCAGCTCACCCCCGGGGAGATCGGGTGAAAAACTGTTTTTT.

This clone was seen a single time. The genes are TRBV7-2 and TRBJ2-7, with 9 bases fitting TRBD1. This CDR3 contains 15 residues. Looked up from germline, CDR1 is SGHTA and CDR2 is FQGNSA. V lost 3 bases, J lost 6 bases, and 9 bases stayed unmatched. CDR3 sequence (DNA): TGTGCCAGCAGCTTTGGCGGGGACAGGGCCTCCGAGCAGTACGTC. Residues: CASSFGGDRASEQYV.

This clone was observed a single time. The chain recombines TRBV18 with TRBJ2-1, with 10 bases lining up with TRBD2. The CDR3 sequence is 16 residues long. V shed 2 bases and J 6 bases; nucleotides not matched to a gene: 7. The germline CDR1 and CDR2 sequences are KGHSH and LQKENI. CDR3 sequence reads: CASSPTLAGGGNEQFF. The CDR3 DNA reads TGTGCCAGCTCACCAACTTTAGCGGGGGGCGGCAATGAGCAGTTCTTC.

This clone was detected once. The rearrangement joins TRBV19 to TRBJ2-2; D possibly corresponds to TRBD1 (5 bases). Trimming took 6 bases from V and 1 from J, leaving 12 bases between them. The CDR3 sequence is 15 residues long. Germline V gene data show CDR1 as LNHDA and CDR2 as SQIVND (reference sequence). The CDR3 is CASRMAGQNTGELFF. DNA for the CDR3: TGTGCCAGTAGGATGGCAGGGCAGAACACCGGGGAGCTGTTTTTT.

V is TRBV28 and J is TRBJ2-2; 9 bases are shared with TRBD1. Germline V gene sequence: CDR1 MDHEN, CDR2 SYDVKM. The CDR3 length is 16 residues. V shed 3 bases, J shed 6 bases, and the junction held 8 bases outside the gene matches. This CDR3 reads CASSFRTTGGSGELFF. CDR3 DNA sequence: TGTGCCAGCAGTTTCCGAACTACAGGGGGCTCCGGGGAGCTGTTTTTT.

V gene TRBV10-3 combines with J gene TRBJ2-1, with 7 bases fitting TRBD2. This CDR3 is 14 amino acids long. CDR1 is ENHRY and CDR2 is SYGVKD in the germline V gene. The ends lost 10 bases at V and 9 bases at J; junction bases unmatched: 15. The CDR3 here is CATNHGGGYTEQFF. The CDR3 nucleotides read TGTGCCACTAACCATGGGGGGGGGTATACTGAGCAGTTCTTC.

The V call is TRBV5-1, the J call TRBJ2-2, with TRBD1 matching 8 bases. Germline assignment: CDR1 SGHRS and CDR2 YFSETQ. Trimming at V came to 4 bases and at J to 8 bases, leaving 7 bases not matched to a gene. This CDR3 contains 14 residues. The CDR3 DNA sequence: TGCGCCAGCAGCGGGTCGACAGGGGCGGGGGAGCTGTTTTTT. It yields the protein CASSGSTGAGELFF.

This CDR3 is CASSTWTGVTGELFF. The CDR3 nucleotides read TGTGCCAGCAGTACATGGACAGGGGTAACCGGGGAGCTGTTTTTT. The rearrangement links TRBV27 to TRBJ2-2, with 9 bases lining up with TRBD1. This CDR3 contains 15 residues. The ends lost 5 bases at V and 5 bases at J; junction bases unmatched: 6. Germline CDR1 reads MNHEY; CDR2 reads SMNVEV (reference sequence).

The chain employs TRBV19 and TRBJ2-6; no reliable D call. Germline V gene data show CDR1 as LNHDA and CDR2 as SQIVND (reference sequence). The CDR3 loop spans 17 amino acids. V lost 9 bases and J lost 0, with 18 bases in between. The CDR3 coding sequence is TGTGCCAGCCCTGCCGCCCCAAACAGCTCTGGGGCCAACGTCCTGACTTTC. Protein: CASPAAPNSSGANVLTF.

The CDR3 loop is CASSEVRFYNEQFF. CDR3 bases: TGTGCCAGCAGTGAAGTCAGGTTTTACAATGAGCAGTTCTTC. This chain joins TRBV6-1 and TRBJ2-1, with no clear D. V gave up 1 base and J gave up 4 bases, with 8 bases separating them. This CDR3 has 14 residues. CDR1 and CDR2 from the germline V gene are MNHNS and SASEGT.

The V gene is TRBV18, the J gene TRBJ2-3, with TRBD2 identical over 9 bases. Germline assignment: CDR1 KGHSH and CDR2 LQKENI. Trimming cost V 2 bases and J 8 bases; bases outside gene matches: 8. This CDR3 contains 15 residues. CDR3: CASSPGREGLGTQYF. In nucleotides, the CDR3 is TGTGCCAGCTCACCAGGGCGGGAGGGCCTCGGTACGCAGTATTTT.

The CDR3, as DNA: TGTGCCTGGACGGGTACTGTCAGTGCCCCCCTCCACTTT. This gives the protein CAWTGTVSAPLHF. The V gene is TRBV30, the J gene TRBJ1-6; D call uncertain. Germline assignment: CDR1 GTSNPN and CDR2 SVGIG (reference sequence). This CDR3 has 13 amino acids. V dropped 4 bases and J dropped 13 bases, with 17 bases sitting between them.

The chain uses TRBV10-3 and TRBJ2-2, with 10 bases identical to TRBD2. The V gene's germline CDR1 is ENHRY and CDR2 SYGVKD. The CDR3 totals 14 residues. With V trimmed by 6 bases and J by 7 bases, 5 bases remained unmatched. The CDR3 sequence is CAIRSLAGVGELFF. CDR3 DNA sequence: TGTGCCATCAGGAGTCTAGCGGGAGTCGGGGAGCTGTTTTTT.

The V and J genes are TRBV11-2 and TRBJ2-7; possible D gene TRBD1, 6 bases. Trimming pared 5 bases from V and 4 bases from J, leaving 18 bases between. The V gene's germline CDR1 is SGHAT and CDR2 FQNNGV. CDR3 size: 15 residues. In nucleotides, the CDR3 is TGTGCCAGCAGCCGGAAGTTTGGGGGCCGGTACGAGCAGTACGTC. This gives the protein CASSRKFGGRYEQYV.

This chain uses TRBV28 with TRBJ2-3; D might be TRBD2 (5 bases). The CDR3 extends over 12 amino acids. Germline V lookup: CDR1 MDHEN, CDR2 SYDVKM. V shed 8 bases and J shed 2 bases, with 8 bases lying between them. CDR3: CASGEFTDTQYF. As DNA, the CDR3 is TGTGCCAGCGGGGAGTTCACAGATACGCAGTATTTT.

The gene calls are TRBV11-2 and TRBJ2-2; possibly TRBD2 for D (5 bases). Germline V CDR1 and CDR2: SGHAT, FQNNGV. CDR3 length equals 13 residues. V gave up 7 bases and J gave up 7 bases, with 13 bases separating them. CDR3 nucleotide sequence: TGTGCCAGCACCATTTACGAGGGCGGGGAGCTGTTTTTT. It encodes CASTIYEGGELFF.

The CDR3 here is CASSLGQLGEQYF. The CDR3 nucleotides are TGTGCCAGCAGCCTAGGACAGTTGGGGGAGCAGTACTTC. This sequence joins TRBV3-1 (or the pseudogene TRBV3-2) and TRBJ2-7; D possibly corresponds to TRBD1 (6 bases). The CDR3 covers 13 residues. Trimming stripped 4 bases from V and 7 bases from J, with 14 bases between. Germline V gene sequence: CDR1 LGHDT, CDR2 YNNKEL (reference sequence).

The rearrangement links TRBV29-1 to TRBJ2-7; 8 nucleotides line up with TRBD1. The germline V gene has CDR1 SQVTM and CDR2 ANQGSEA. The length of the CDR3 is 13 residues. V trimming: 5 bases; J trimming: 1 base; junction bases outside the gene matches: 4. The CDR3 here is CSVLQGASYEQYF. CDR3 nucleotides: TGCAGCGTTCTGCAGGGGGCGTCCTACGAGCAGTACTTC.

The chain couples TRBV18 to TRBJ2-5; no firm D call. The ends were cut back, 6 bases at V and 0 bases at J, with 8 bases in the middle. Looked up from germline, CDR1 is KGHSH and CDR2 is LQKENI. There are 13 residues in the CDR3. The chain's CDR3 is CASSTGYQETQYF. The CDR3 coding sequence is TGTGCCAGCTCGACGGGTTACCAAGAGACCCAGTACTTC.